Each of the 19 T cell receptor beta chains below was sequenced from the same sample in a study of neurological immune-mediated disorders. From the 5' RACE reads, TCRdb called clonotypes with MiXCR, one entry per CDR3 protein. Found here are around 20,000 distinct CDR3 sequences, 8% to 13% of them singletons; the top ten hold roughly 21%. Sequences were obtained from PBMCs. The receptors come from a woman aged 55-75 years with HTLV-1-associated myelopathy (HAM/TSP).

At least ten counts were recorded for this clonotype. CDR3 nucleotide sequence: TGCAGTGCCCTCGGACGGATAAGGGAGCAGTTCTTC. Its translation is CSALGRIREQFF. This rearrangement joins TRBV20-1 to TRBJ2-1; D unclear. V lost 6 bases, J lost 10 bases, and 16 bases lay in between. This CDR3 region has 12 residues. Germline V gene lookup returns CDR1 DFQATT and CDR2 SNEGSKA (reference sequence).

By sample fraction, this clonotype is medium-sized (0.01 to 0.1%). This chain connects TRBV20-1 to TRBJ1-1, with 8 bases identical to TRBD1. Germline-derived CDR1 and CDR2 are DFQATT and SNEGSKA (reference sequence). The length of the CDR3 is 16 residues. V shed 0 bases and J 1 base; nucleotides not matched to a gene: 7. The CDR3 region has the DNA TGCAGTGCTAGAGACCCCCTTACAGGGGGGAACACTGAAGCTTTCTTT. This encodes CSARDPLTGGNTEAFF.

In its sample, this clonotype was seen many times. The chain is built from TRBV20-1 and TRBJ2-7; the D gene is possibly TRBD2 (6 bases). Germline CDR1 reads DFQATT; CDR2 reads SNEGSKA (reference sequence). This CDR3 has 11 amino acids. V lost 7 bases, J lost 3 bases, and 10 bases lay in between. In DNA form, the CDR3 reads TGCAGTGGGCTAGCGTACTACGAGCAGTACTTC. Translated: CSGLAYYEQYF.

This clonotype was seen at least ten times. The CDR3 protein is CSARGTGGSNEKLFF. CDR3 nucleotides: TGCAGTGCTAGGGGGACAGGGGGTTCGAATGAAAAACTGTTTTTT. The chain combines TRBV20-1 with TRBJ1-4; 11 positions match TRBD1. The germline CDR1 and CDR2 sequences are DFQATT and SNEGSKA (reference sequence). The CDR3 is made up of 15 amino acids. The trim removed 3 bases at V and 5 bases at J, leaving 5 bases unmatched.

Points on this clonotype: Mismatch with germline at one junction end may stem from a read error. V is TRBV20-1 and J is TRBJ1-2; D unclear. The CDR3 runs to 12 residues. Germline V gives CDR1 DFQATT, CDR2 SNEGSKA (reference sequence). The CDR3 DNA follows: TGCAGTGCTAGAGATCCGGACGATGGCTACAGCTTC. As protein: CSARDPDDGYSF.

This clonotype was observed many times. The rearrangement links TRBV7-2 to TRBJ1-5; the D is unclear. This CDR3 contains 12 residues. CDR1 is SGHTA and CDR2 is FQGNSA in the germline V gene. Trimming took off 4 bases at V and 7 bases at J, with 8 bases between the two ends. The CDR3 sequence: CASSSQEQPQHF. The CDR3 DNA reads as TGTGCCAGCAGCTCCCAAGAACAGCCCCAGCATTTT.

This clonotype has at least ten counts. The chain uses TRBV5-1 and TRBJ1-1; D may be TRBD1 (6 bases). Trimming cost V 4 bases and J 5 bases, with 24 bases left between them. Germline V gives CDR1 SGHRS, CDR2 YFSETQ. CDR3 length: 17 residues. Written as DNA, the CDR3 is TGCGCCAGCAGCGACTCGCGACGGGGGGGGCTGGGAACTGAAGCTTTCTTT. Translated, it gives CASSDSRRGGLGTEAFF.

This clonotype was detected ten times or more. The V gene is TRBV20-1, the J gene TRBJ1-2; possibly TRBD1 for D (5 bases). Trimming took off 1 base at V and 2 bases at J, with 14 bases between the two ends. The CDR3 totals 15 residues. Germline V lookup: CDR1 DFQATT, CDR2 SNEGSKA (reference sequence). The DNA for the CDR3 is TGCAGTGCTAGAGGCATCGGGACGGTAAACTATGGCTACACCTTC. Translation gives CSARGIGTVNYGYTF.

The rearrangement joins TRBV5-6 to TRBJ2-1, with a tentative D call TRBD2 (6 bases). With 7 bases removed from V and 3 bases from J, the gap between germline ends came to 14 bases. Germline lookup yields CDR1 SGHDT and CDR2 YYEEEE. This CDR3 is 14 amino acids long. CDR3 in amino acids: CASFRTGVYNEQFF. CDR3 coding DNA: TGTGCCAGCTTTCGCACGGGGGTCTACAATGAGCAGTTCTTC.

This clonotype has at least ten counts. The chain combines TRBV27 with TRBJ1-1; a possible D gene is TRBD1 (6 bases). The CDR3 runs 14 residues. From germline, CDR1 is MNHEY and CDR2 SMNVEV (reference sequence). With 6 bases removed from V and 3 bases from J, the gap between germline ends came to 14 bases. CDR3 in amino acids: CASRRAPGDTEAFF. The CDR3 nucleotides read TGTGCCAGCAGACGAGCCCCAGGGGACACTGAAGCTTTCTTT.

Comments on this clonotype: The junction does not match germline at one end; this may be a read error. J is TRBJ1-2 and V is TRBV25-1; no reliable D call. The CDR3 contains 14 residues. In germline, CDR1 is MGHDK, CDR2 SYGVNS. The CDR3 DNA follows: TGTGCCAACAGTGAAAGGATAGCTCCCTATGGCTACACCTTC. Amino acids: CANSERIAPYGYTF.

This clonotype occurred many times. The chain employs TRBV20-1 and TRBJ2-3, with D perhaps matching TRBD2 (5 bases). CDR1 and CDR2 (germline): DFQATT, SNEGSKA (reference sequence). The CDR3 sequence is 14 residues long. Trimming took off 0 bases at V and 0 bases at J, with 7 bases between the two ends. The CDR3 DNA follows: TGCAGTGCTAGAGACGGGGAAAGCACAGATACGCAGTATTTT. This sequence encodes CSARDGESTDTQYF.

In its sample, this clonotype was seen many times. This chain joins TRBV20-1 and TRBJ2-1, with D unclear. The CDR3 spans 16 residues. V was cut by 5 bases and J by 1 base, with 18 bases left in between. Germline V gene sequence: CDR1 DFQATT, CDR2 SNEGSKA (reference sequence). CDR3 coding DNA: TGCAGTGCTCTAACGTTACTCGTGGCGTCCTACAATGAGCAGTTCTTC. It codes for CSALTLLVASYNEQFF.

This clonotype has more than one count but fewer than ten. The CDR3 DNA reads TGCAGTGCTAGCCGCGGGCTCTATGGCTACACCTTC. Translation gives CSASRGLYGYTF. V usage is TRBV20-1 and J usage is TRBJ1-2; no firm D call. The CDR3 length is 12 residues. Per germline, CDR1 DFQATT and CDR2 SNEGSKA (reference sequence). Trimming took off 3 bases at V and 4 bases at J, with 9 bases between the two ends.

This clonotype was counted at least ten times. The chain has TRBV11-2 and TRBJ2-3; no reliable D call. CDR1 and CDR2 from the germline V gene are SGHAT and FQNNGV. V was cut by 0 bases and J by 3 bases, with 4 bases left in between. The CDR3 sequence is 13 residues long. The CDR3 here is CASSLEGTDTQYF. In nucleotides, the CDR3 is TGTGCCAGCAGCTTAGAGGGAACAGATACGCAGTATTTT.

In this sample, this clonotype turned up many times. This sequence joins TRBV29-1 and TRBJ1-1; a weak D match, TRBD1 (6 bases). This CDR3 has 12 residues. Germline V gene data show CDR1 as SQVTM and CDR2 as ANQGSEA. V lost 1 base, J lost 10 bases, and 13 bases lay in between. CDR3 DNA sequence: TGCAGCGTTGAAGTTAGCAGGGGTAGAGCTTTCTTT. Its protein product is CSVEVSRGRAFF.

Relative to its sample, this clonotype is medium-sized (0.01 to 0.1%). The rearrangement links TRBV20-1 to TRBJ2-3; possible D gene TRBD1, 5 bases. The CDR3 runs 13 residues. Per the germline V gene, CDR1 is DFQATT and CDR2 is SNEGSKA (reference sequence). The V and J ends lost 0 bases and 4 bases respectively, with 8 bases between them. The DNA of the CDR3 is TGCAGTGCTAGAGATAGGGGCCCAGATACGCAGTATTTT. Translation gives CSARDRGPDTQYF.

This clonotype was detected ten times or more. The genes are TRBV7-8 and TRBJ2-7; 8 bases map to TRBD1. This CDR3 comprises 15 residues. The germline V gene has CDR1 SGHVS and CDR2 FQNEAQ. With V trimmed by 2 bases and J by 0 bases, 3 bases remained unmatched. The CDR3 sequence: CASSLRTGFSYEQYF. CDR3 in DNA: TGTGCCAGCAGCTTACGGACAGGGTTCTCCTACGAGCAGTACTTC.

This clonotype was seen at least ten times. The chain combines TRBV5-6 with TRBJ2-7; D perhaps matches TRBD2 (6 bases). The CDR3 is 13 amino acids. CDR1 SGHDT and CDR2 YYEEEE come from the germline V gene. V gave up 2 bases and J gave up 3 bases, with 9 bases separating them. The CDR3 here is CASSFEEGYEQYF. The DNA for the CDR3 is TGTGCCAGCAGCTTCGAGGAGGGCTACGAGCAGTACTTC.